This TCR beta chain was found in a study of cytomegalovirus exposure and HLA in healthy donors. Across the whole study: Earlier results showed 120 million or so unique TCR beta sequences derived from 150 million to 200 million T cells.

As regards this clone: The antigen is unknown.

60 Vbeta and 13 Jbeta primers were used in PCR. Sequencing was performed with immunoSEQ multiplex PCR; in TCRdb, only in-frame clones are kept and a portion is missing. Recorded for this sample: some 200,000 clones. Healthy individuals who donated bone marrow served as the donors. V lost 4 bases and J 4 bases, leaving 10 bases between the germline ends. Per germline, CDR1 SEHNR and CDR2 FQNEAQ (reference sequence). There are 13 residues in the CDR3. Study-level findings and limits: Presence/absence analyses took donor sequencing depth as roughly uniform. HLA allele associations emerged for some 16,000 TCR beta sequences in a later analysis, at 0.05 false discovery rate.

The receptor comes from a boy between 10 and 17 years old in good health and CMV-seronegative. Sequencing used PBMCs. The chain recombines TRBV7-9 with TRBJ1-2, with D unclear. Written as DNA, the CDR3 is TGTGCCAGCAGCTCCCGGACTATCTATGGCTACACCTTC. This codes for CASSSRTIYGYTF.